The 11 T cell receptor beta chains listed next were all sequenced from one sample in a study of Graves' ophthalmopathy and Graves' hyperthyroidism. Using RNA transcripts, the TCR beta CDR3 regions were amplified. Second-round multiplex PCR came after first-round RT-PCR with HTBI primers. MiXCR, run by TCRdb on the multiplex PCR reads, gives a single entry per CDR3 protein. The sample holds around 1.1 million distinct CDR3 sequences, roughly two fifths seen once. What was sequenced was peripheral blood or thyroid tissue (not recorded which). The source of these receptors is an adult man with Graves' hyperthyroidism.

The rearrangement links TRBV20-1 to TRBJ2-7; D remains ambiguous. CDR3 size: 11 residues. The V end lost 2 bases, the J end lost 6 bases, and 8 bases lay between the germline ends. In germline, CDR1 is DFQATT, CDR2 SNEGSKA (reference sequence). This chain's CDR3 is CSARPRFEQYF. The DNA of the CDR3 is TGCAGTGCTAGACCCAGGTTCGAGCAGTACTTC.

This chain uses TRBV2 with TRBJ1-5, with 10 bases matching TRBD1. Per germline, CDR1 SNHLY and CDR2 FYNNEI. With V trimmed by 5 bases and J by 4 bases, 11 bases remained unmatched. The CDR3 runs to 17 residues. CDR3 nucleotide sequence: TGTGCCAGCAGTTATGGGTTGGGACAGGGGATAAATCAGCCCCAGCATTTT. Its protein is CASSYGLGQGINQPQHF.

The rearrangement links TRBV29-1 to TRBJ2-7; D may correspond to TRBD1 or TRBD2 (5 bases each). Trimming took 4 bases from V and 6 from J, leaving 22 bases between them. The germline gives CDR1 SQVTM, CDR2 ANQGSEA. The CDR3 totals 15 residues. CDR3 DNA: TGCAGCGTTGGGCCCCCCTCTGGGGGTAAGGGCGAGCAGTACTTC. This sequence encodes CSVGPPSGGKGEQYF.

On this clonotype itself: A much larger clone sits a single nucleotide away, making a read error possible. CDR3 bases: TGCAGCGTTCGGCTGCTGAGGGGGGTTGGGGCCAACGTCCTGACTTTC. As protein: CSVRLLRGVGANVLTF. V gene TRBV29-1 combines with J gene TRBJ2-6, with D possibly called TRBD1 or TRBD2 (6 bases each). CDR1 and CDR2 (germline): SQVTM, ANQGSEA. V lost 5 bases and J lost 3, with 17 bases in between. CDR3 size: 16 residues.

The V and J genes are TRBV12-3 or TRBV12-4 and TRBJ1-1; no firm D call. V was pared by 2 bases and J by 7 bases, with 14 bases between. The CDR3 extends over 14 amino acids. The CDR3 nucleotides are TGTGCCAGCAGTTTATTGGGCAGCCCCTTTGAAGCTTTCTTT. This codes for CASSLLGSPFEAFF.

This clonotype showed up just a few times. The V and J genes are TRBV9 and TRBJ2-3; D call uncertain. Trimming took off 3 bases at V and 3 bases at J, with 5 bases between the two ends. Germline-derived CDR1 and CDR2 are SGDLS and YYNGEE. The CDR3 length is 12 residues. CDR3: CASSAGTDTQYF. The DNA for the CDR3 is TGTGCCAGCAGCGCAGGTACAGATACGCAGTATTTT.

This clonotype was recorded many times. The chain links TRBV5-6 to TRBJ1-1; D call uncertain. From germline, CDR1 is SGHDT and CDR2 YYEEEE. The CDR3 runs to 12 residues. V lost 4 bases and J 5 bases, leaving 9 bases between the germline ends. The CDR3 DNA follows: TGTGCCAGCAGCCTGGCCCCTACTGAAGCTTTCTTT. This translates into CASSLAPTEAFF. Looking up the rest from reference TRBV5-6 and TRBJ1-1 gives the full variable domain: DAGVTQSPTHLIKTRGQQVTLRCSPKSGHDTVSWYQQALGQGPQFIFQYYEEEERQRGNFPDRFSGHQFPNYSSELNVNALLLGDSALYLCASSLAPTEAFFGQGTRLTVV.

This clonotype was seen at least ten times. The chain has TRBV5-1 and TRBJ2-7, with a tentative D call TRBD1 (5 bases). Germline V lookup: CDR1 SGHRS, CDR2 YFSETQ. The CDR3 has 13 amino acids. V lost 6 bases, J lost 4 bases, and 14 bases lay in between. The CDR3 DNA follows: TGCGCCAGCACGCGAGCGCAGGGTTACGAGCAGTACTTC. Protein sequence: CASTRAQGYEQYF.

This clonotype has at least ten counts. The chain combines TRBV6-6 with TRBJ2-5; 12 bases are shared with TRBD2. Per the germline V gene, CDR1 is MNHNY and CDR2 is SVGAGI (reference sequence). CDR3 size: 18 residues. Unmatched junction bases numbered 10, after V lost 0 bases and J lost 5 bases. CDR3 in amino acids: CASSYSWTSGTSLETQYF. CDR3 nucleotides: TGTGCCAGCAGTTACTCATGGACTAGCGGGACGAGTTTGGAGACCCAGTACTTC.

In its sample, this clonotype was seen many times. The J gene is TRBJ2-5, the V gene TRBV7-9; D not resolved. V lost 6 bases and J lost 5, with 10 bases in between. CDR3 length equals 12 residues. Looked up from germline, CDR1 is SEHNR and CDR2 is FQNEAQ (reference sequence). The CDR3 DNA follows: TGTGCCAGCAGGGAGTTTGAGGAGACCCAGTACTTC. Encoded protein: CASREFEETQYF.

This clonotype came up many times. The chain employs TRBV7-8 and TRBJ1-2; unclear D gene. CDR1 SGHVS and CDR2 FQNEAQ come from the germline V gene. V shed 7 bases and J shed 3 bases, with 12 bases lying between them. The length of the CDR3 is 13 residues. The CDR3 DNA is TGTGCCAGCACCATAACGTCGGACTATGGCTACACCTTC. Amino acids: CASTITSDYGYTF. Full variable domain (remainder filled in from reference TRBV7-8 and TRBJ1-2): GAGVSQSPRYKVAKRGQDVALRCDPISGHVSLFWYQQALGQGPEFLTYFQNEAQLDKSGLPSDRFFAERPEGSVSTLKIQRTQQEDSAVYLCASTITSDYGYTFGSGTRLTVV.